The 9 T cell receptor beta chains reported below all come from one sample, sequenced in a study of T cell repertoires in cytomegalovirus infection. TCRdb reanalysed the reads using MiXCR and keeps one entry per CDR3 protein. The table shows more than 400,000 distinct CDR3 sequences, with about 26% occurring only once. The material sequenced was PBMCs. These receptors all come from a human donor in good health (CMV status not recorded). Some clones in this sample may be carry-over from other donors' samples.

This clonotype turned up a few times. The V gene is TRBV10-3, the J gene TRBJ2-1; D is unresolved. V was trimmed by 3 bases and J by 0 bases, leaving 9 bases between them. From germline, CDR1 is ENHRY and CDR2 SYGVKD. The CDR3 is made up of 15 amino acids. CDR3 nucleotides: TGTGCCATCAGTGATCCGCGGAGCTCCTACAATGAGCAGTTCTTC. Residues: CAISDPRSSYNEQFF.

Here the CDR3 reads CASSGGLAGMRETQYF. In DNA form, the CDR3 reads TGTGCCAGCAGTGGTGGACTAGCGGGAATGAGGGAGACCCAGTACTTC. This sequence joins TRBV6-1 and TRBJ2-5; 12 positions agree with TRBD2. The V gene end was trimmed by 4 bases and the J gene end by 5 bases; junction bases not matched to a gene: 8. The CDR3 sequence is 16 residues long. CDR1 and CDR2 from the germline V gene are MNHNS and SASEGT.

This clonotype was counted many times. The chain couples TRBV7-8 to TRBJ2-3, with D possibly being TRBD2 (6 bases). V was clipped by 0 bases and J by 8 bases, with 15 bases between them. Germline values: CDR1 SGHVS, CDR2 FQNEAQ. The CDR3 runs 15 residues. The CDR3 here is CASSLAQVGGGTQYF. CDR3 DNA: TGTGCCAGCAGCTTAGCGCAAGTCGGGGGTGGTACGCAGTATTTT.

V is TRBV5-4 and J is TRBJ1-2; D not resolved. Trimming took 4 bases from V and 6 from J, leaving 13 bases between them. Germline V gene lookup returns CDR1 SGHNT and CDR2 YYREEE (reference sequence). This CDR3 contains 13 residues. CDR3 sequence reads: CASSAYHMDGYTF. In DNA, the CDR3 is TGTGCCAGCAGCGCCTATCACATGGATGGCTACACCTTC.

This clonotype was observed many times. The rearrangement uses TRBV7-8 and TRBJ2-7, with 8 bases matching TRBD2. The germline V gene encodes CDR1 SGHVS and CDR2 FQNEAQ. V lost 5 bases to trimming and J lost 6 bases; unmatched junction nucleotides: 9. CDR3 length equals 14 residues. CDR3 nucleotides: TGTGCCAGCAGCCCCCGAGTGGCGGGAGGCGAGCAGTACGTC. It yields the protein CASSPRVAGGEQYV.

The V gene is TRBV19, the J gene TRBJ1-1; 9 bases are a match to TRBD1. The CDR3 has 14 residues. V was clipped by 3 bases and J by 5 bases; unmatched bases: 4. In germline, CDR1 is LNHDA, CDR2 SQIVND (reference sequence). The CDR3 sequence: CASSIRDRVTEAFF. CDR3 in DNA: TGTGCCAGTAGTATCCGGGACAGGGTTACTGAAGCTTTCTTT.

This clonotype was seen more than once but under ten times. V and J are TRBV14 and TRBJ2-7, with 10 bases that match TRBD1. V lost 2 bases to trimming and J lost 1 base; unmatched junction nucleotides: 8. Germline loops: CDR1 SGHDN, CDR2 FVKESK. The CDR3 runs 17 residues. CDR3 in amino acids: CASSQRTGTGASYEQYF. For the CDR3, the DNA is TGTGCCAGCAGCCAACGTACCGGGACAGGGGCATCCTACGAGCAGTACTTC.

The gene calls are TRBV6-2 or TRBV6-3 and TRBJ2-2, with 11 nucleotides matching TRBD2. Per germline, CDR1 MNHEY and CDR2 SVGEGT. Trimming cost V 10 bases and J 5 bases; bases outside gene matches: 6. This CDR3 region has 14 residues. CDR3 protein: CATGTSGSTGELFF. DNA for the CDR3: TGTGCCACCGGTACTAGCGGGAGTACCGGGGAGCTGTTTTTT.

In regard to this clonotype: A much larger clone lies a single base off, so this may be a read error. The chain couples TRBV7-2 to TRBJ2-5; D gene ambiguous. V lost 4 bases and J lost 5, with 17 bases in between. This CDR3 spans 15 amino acids. CDR1 SGHTA and CDR2 FQGNSA come from the germline V gene. The CDR3 DNA is TGTGCCAGCAGCTCCCAACCTCTGGTGGGTGAGACCCAGTACTTC. Translating it yields CASSSQPLVGETQYF. Looking up the rest from reference TRBV7-2 and TRBJ2-5 gives the full variable domain: GAGVSQSPSNKVTEKGKDVELRCDPISGHTALYWYRQSLGQGLEFLIYFQGNSAPDKSGLPSDRFSAERTGGSVSTLTIQRTQQEDSAVYLCASSSQPLVGETQYFGPGTRLLVL.